Sequencing of this T cell receptor (beta chain) was carried out in a study of T-cell memory formation after mild COVID-19. Background on the study: TCR clusters mostly belonged to single donors.

This clonotype was observed many times. What it binds is not known. The study's findings and limits: Clones which contracted sat mainly in CM and EM if CD4+, and in EMRA if CD8+. Clones contracting day 15 to 85 were balanced CD4/CD8; later expanders leaned CD4+.

V lost 4 bases, J lost 7 bases, and 17 bases lay in between. Germline V gives CDR1 LGHDT, CDR2 YNNKEL (reference sequence). The CDR3 covers 14 residues. One entry per CDR3 protein results from TCRdb running MiXCR on the 5' RACE reads. The table has more than 35,000 distinct CDR3 sequences, about 6.7% seen once. This sequence joins TRBV3-1 and TRBJ2-7; D possibly matches TRBD1 or TRBD2 (6 bases each). Sequencing input: PBMCs or a T cell subset sorted from them (not recorded which). This receptor was taken from an adult who had mild COVID-19 (a few samples of this study predate the infection). Cell type and time point are not known. The CDR3 region has the DNA TGTGCCAGCAGCCCGACTTGGGGGCGGGAAGAGCAGTACTTC. It codes for CASSPTWGREEQYF.